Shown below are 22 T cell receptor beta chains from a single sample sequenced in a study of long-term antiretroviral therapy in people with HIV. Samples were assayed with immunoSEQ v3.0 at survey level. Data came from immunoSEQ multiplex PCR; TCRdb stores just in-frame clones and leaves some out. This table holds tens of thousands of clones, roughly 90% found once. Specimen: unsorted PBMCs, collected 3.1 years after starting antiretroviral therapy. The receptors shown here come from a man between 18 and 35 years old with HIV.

CDR3 sequence (DNA): TGCGCCAGCAGCCAAGATTATCCAGGGGGCAGCTACGAGCAGTACTTC. Its translation is CASSQDYPGGSYEQYF. This chain links TRBV4-3 with TRBJ2-7, with 8 bases matching TRBD1. The CDR3 is 16 amino acids. J lost 3 bases, V lost 0 bases, and 7 bases had no gene match. The germline V gene encodes CDR1 LGHNA and CDR2 YSLEER.

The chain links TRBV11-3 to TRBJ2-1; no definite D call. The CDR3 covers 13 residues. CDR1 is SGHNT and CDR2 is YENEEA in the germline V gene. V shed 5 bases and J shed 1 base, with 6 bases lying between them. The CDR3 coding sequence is TGTGCCAGCAGCCGTAGTTCCTACAATGAGCAGTTCTTC. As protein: CASSRSSYNEQFF.

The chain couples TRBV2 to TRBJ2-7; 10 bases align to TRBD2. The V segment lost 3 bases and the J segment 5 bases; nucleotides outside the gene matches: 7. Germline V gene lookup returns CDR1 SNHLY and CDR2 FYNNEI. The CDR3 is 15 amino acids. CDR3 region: CASSEWIAGGDEQYF. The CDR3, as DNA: TGTGCCAGCAGTGAGTGGATAGCGGGGGGAGACGAGCAGTACTTC.

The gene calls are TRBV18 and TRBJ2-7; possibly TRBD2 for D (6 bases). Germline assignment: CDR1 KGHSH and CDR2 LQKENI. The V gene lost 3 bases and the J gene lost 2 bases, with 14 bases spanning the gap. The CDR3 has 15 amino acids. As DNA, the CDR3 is TGTGCCAGCTCACCCGGAGTAGCGGCCACCTACGAGCAGTACTTC. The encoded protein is CASSPGVAATYEQYF. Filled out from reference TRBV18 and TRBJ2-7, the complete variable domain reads NAGVMQNPRHLVRRRGQEARLRCSPMKGHSHVYWYRQLPEEGLKFMVYLQKENIIDESGMPKERFSAEFPKEGPSILRIQQVVRGDSAAYFCASSPGVAATYEQYFGPGTRLTVT.

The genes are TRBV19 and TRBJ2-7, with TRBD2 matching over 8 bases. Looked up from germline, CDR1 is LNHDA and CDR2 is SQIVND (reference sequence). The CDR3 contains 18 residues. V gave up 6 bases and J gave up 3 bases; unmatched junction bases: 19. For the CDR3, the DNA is TGTGCCAGTAGCCAGGGACTAGGGGTTAGACCGAACTTCTACGAGCAGTACTTC. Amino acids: CASSQGLGVRPNFYEQYF.

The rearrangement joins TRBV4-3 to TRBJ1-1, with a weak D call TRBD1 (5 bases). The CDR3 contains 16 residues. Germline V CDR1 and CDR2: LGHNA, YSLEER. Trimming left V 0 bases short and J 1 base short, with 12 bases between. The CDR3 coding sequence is TGCGCCAGCAGCCAAGATCTAGGGGAACAGAACACTGAAGCTTTCTTT. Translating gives CASSQDLGEQNTEAFF.

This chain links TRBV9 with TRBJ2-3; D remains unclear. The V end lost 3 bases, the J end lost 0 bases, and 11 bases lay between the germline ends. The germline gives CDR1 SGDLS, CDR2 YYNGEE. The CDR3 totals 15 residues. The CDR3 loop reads CASSASAFSTDTQYF. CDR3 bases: TGTGCCAGCAGCGCTAGTGCATTTAGCACAGATACGCAGTATTTT. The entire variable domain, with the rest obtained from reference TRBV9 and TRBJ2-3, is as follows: DSGVTQTPKHLITATGQRVTLRCSPRSGDLSVYWYQQSLDQGLQFLIQYYNGEERAKGNILERFSAQQFPDLHSELNLSSLELGDSALYFCASSASAFSTDTQYFGPGTRLTVL.

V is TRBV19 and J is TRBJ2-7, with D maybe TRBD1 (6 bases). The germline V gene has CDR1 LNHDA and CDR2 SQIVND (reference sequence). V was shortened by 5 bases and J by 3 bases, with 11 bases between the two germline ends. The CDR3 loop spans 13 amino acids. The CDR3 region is CASSVGHVYEQYF. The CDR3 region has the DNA TGTGCCAGTAGTGTGGGACATGTCTACGAGCAGTACTTC.

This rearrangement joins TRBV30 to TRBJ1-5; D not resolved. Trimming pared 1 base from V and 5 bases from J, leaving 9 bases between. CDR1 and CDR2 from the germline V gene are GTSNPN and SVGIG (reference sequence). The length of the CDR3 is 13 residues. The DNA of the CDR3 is TGTGCCTGGAGTGGGAGAAGTGATCAGCCCCAGCATTTT. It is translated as CAWSGRSDQPQHF.

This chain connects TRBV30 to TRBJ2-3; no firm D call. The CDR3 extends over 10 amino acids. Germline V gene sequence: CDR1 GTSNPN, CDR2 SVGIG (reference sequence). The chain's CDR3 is CFVVTDTQYF. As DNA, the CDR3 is TGTTTTGTAGTCACAGATACGCAGTATTTT.

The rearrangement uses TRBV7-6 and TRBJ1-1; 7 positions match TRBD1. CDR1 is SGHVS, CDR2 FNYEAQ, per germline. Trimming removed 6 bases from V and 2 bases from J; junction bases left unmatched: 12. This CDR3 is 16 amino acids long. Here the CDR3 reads CASRHLSGTDNTEAFF. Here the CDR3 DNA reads TGTGCCAGCAGGCATCTAAGCGGGACAGATAACACTGAAGCTTTCTTT. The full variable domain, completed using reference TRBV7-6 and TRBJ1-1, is GAGVSQSPRYKVTKRGQDVALRCDPISGHVSLYWYRQALGQGPEFLTYFNYEAQQDKSGLPNDRFSAERPEGSISTLTIQRTEQRDSAMYRCASRHLSGTDNTEAFFGQGTRLTVV.

CDR3 protein: CASSEDQGSEKLFF. DNA for the CDR3: TGTGCCAGCAGTGAAGATCAAGGGTCGGAGAAACTGTTTTTT. The chain links TRBV6-1 to TRBJ1-4; D unresolved. The CDR3 totals 14 residues. V lost 1 base to trimming and J lost 11 bases, with 14 bases between them. In germline, CDR1 is MNHNS, CDR2 SASEGT.

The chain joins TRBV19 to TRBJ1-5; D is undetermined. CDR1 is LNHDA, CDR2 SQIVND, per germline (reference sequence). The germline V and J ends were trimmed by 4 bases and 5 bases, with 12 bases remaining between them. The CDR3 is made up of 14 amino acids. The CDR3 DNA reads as TGTGCCAGTAGTAGCCACTTCGGAGATCAGCCCCAGCATTTT. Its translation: CASSSHFGDQPQHF. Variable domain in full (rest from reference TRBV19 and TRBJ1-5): DGGITQSPKYLFRKEGQNVTLSCEQNLNHDAMYWYRQDPGQGLRLIYYSQIVNDFQKGDIAEGYSVSREKKESFPLTVTSAQKNPTAFYLCASSSHFGDQPQHFGDGTRLSIL.

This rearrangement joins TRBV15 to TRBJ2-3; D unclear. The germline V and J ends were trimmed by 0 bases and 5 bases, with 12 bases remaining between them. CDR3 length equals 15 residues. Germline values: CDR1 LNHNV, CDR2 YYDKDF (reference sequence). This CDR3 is CATSRDRSGLDTQYF. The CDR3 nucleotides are TGTGCCACCAGCAGAGATCGTAGTGGTTTAGATACGCAGTATTTT.

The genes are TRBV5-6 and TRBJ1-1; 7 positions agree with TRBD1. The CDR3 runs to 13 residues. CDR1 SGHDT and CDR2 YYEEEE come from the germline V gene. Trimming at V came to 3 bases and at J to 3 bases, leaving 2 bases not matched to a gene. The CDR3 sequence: CASSYDRDTEAFF. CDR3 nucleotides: TGTGCCAGCAGCTATGACAGGGACACTGAAGCTTTCTTT.

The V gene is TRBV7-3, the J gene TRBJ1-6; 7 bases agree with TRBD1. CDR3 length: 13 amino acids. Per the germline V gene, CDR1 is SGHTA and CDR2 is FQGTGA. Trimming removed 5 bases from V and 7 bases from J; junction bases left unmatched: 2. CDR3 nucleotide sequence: TGTGCCAGCAGCCCGGACAGGAATTCACCCCTCCACTTT. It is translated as CASSPDRNSPLHF.

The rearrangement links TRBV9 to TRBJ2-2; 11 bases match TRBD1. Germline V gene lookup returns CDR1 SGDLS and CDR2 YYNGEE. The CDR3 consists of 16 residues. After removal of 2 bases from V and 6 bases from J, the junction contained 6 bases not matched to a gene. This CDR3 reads CASSVGRDRGAGELFF. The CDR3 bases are TGTGCCAGCAGCGTTGGTCGGGACAGGGGGGCCGGGGAGCTGTTTTTT.

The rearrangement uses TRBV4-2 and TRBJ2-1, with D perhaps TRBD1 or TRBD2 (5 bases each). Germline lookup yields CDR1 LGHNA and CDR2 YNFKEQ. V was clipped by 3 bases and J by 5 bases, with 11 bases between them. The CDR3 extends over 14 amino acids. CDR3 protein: CASSHSLGDNEQFF. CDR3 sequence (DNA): TGTGCCAGCAGCCACTCTCTGGGGGACAATGAGCAGTTCTTC.

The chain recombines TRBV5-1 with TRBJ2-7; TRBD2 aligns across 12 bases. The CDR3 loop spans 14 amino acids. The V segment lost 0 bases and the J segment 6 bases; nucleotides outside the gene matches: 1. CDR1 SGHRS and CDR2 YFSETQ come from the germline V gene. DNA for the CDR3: TGCGCCAGCAGCTTGGGACTAGCGGGAGCCGAGCAGTACTTC. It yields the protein CASSLGLAGAEQYF.

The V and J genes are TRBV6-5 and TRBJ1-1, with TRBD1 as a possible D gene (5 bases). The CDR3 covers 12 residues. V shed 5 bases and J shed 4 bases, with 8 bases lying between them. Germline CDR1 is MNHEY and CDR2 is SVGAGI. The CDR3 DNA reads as TGTGCCAGCAGTGCCGGGGGCACTGAAGCTTTCTTT. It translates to CASSAGGTEAFF.

The DNA of the CDR3 is TGCAGCGTTTCGGAGGATGGCTACACCTTC. It codes for CSVSEDGYTF. The chain recombines TRBV29-1 with TRBJ1-2; no firm D call. Germline CDR1 and CDR2: SQVTM and ANQGSEA. This CDR3 has 10 residues. The V end was cut by 5 bases, the J end by 6 bases, with 7 bases between.

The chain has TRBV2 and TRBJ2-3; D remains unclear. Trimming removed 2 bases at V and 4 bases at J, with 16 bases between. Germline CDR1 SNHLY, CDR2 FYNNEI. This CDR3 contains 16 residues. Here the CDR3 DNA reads TGTGCCAGCAGTGAAAGGGCCCGCTCCCCAGCAGATACGCAGTATTTT. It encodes CASSERARSPADTQYF.